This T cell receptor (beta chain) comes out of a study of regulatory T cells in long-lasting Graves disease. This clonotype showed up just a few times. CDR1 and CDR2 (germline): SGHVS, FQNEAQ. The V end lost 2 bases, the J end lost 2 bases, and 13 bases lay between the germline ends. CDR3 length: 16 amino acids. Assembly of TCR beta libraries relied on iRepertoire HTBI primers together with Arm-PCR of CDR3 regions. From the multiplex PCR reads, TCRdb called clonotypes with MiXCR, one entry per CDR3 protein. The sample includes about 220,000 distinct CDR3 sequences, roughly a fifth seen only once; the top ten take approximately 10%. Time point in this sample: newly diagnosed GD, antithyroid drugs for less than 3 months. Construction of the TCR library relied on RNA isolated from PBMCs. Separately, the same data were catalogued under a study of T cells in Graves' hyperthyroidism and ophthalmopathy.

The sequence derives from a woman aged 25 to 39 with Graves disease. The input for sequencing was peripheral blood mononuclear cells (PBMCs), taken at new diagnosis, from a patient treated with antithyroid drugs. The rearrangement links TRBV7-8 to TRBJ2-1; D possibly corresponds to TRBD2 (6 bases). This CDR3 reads CASSLPHSGTYNEQFF. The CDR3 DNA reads TGTGCCAGCAGCTTACCCCATAGCGGAACCTACAATGAGCAGTTCTTC.